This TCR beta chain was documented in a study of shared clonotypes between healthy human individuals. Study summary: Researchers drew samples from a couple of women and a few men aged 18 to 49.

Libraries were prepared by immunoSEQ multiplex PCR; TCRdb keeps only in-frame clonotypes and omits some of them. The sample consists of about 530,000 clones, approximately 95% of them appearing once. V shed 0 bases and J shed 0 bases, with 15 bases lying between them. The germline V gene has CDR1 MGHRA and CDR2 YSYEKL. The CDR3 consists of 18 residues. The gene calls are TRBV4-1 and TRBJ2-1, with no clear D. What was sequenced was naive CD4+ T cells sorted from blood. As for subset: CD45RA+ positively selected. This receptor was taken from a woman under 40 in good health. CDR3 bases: TGCGCCAGCAGCCAAGATCTTCCTAAACCGGGCTCCTACAATGAGCAGTTCTTC. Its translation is CASSQDLPKPGSYNEQFF.